This T cell receptor (beta chain) was obtained from a study of T cell responses to AZD1222 COVID-19 vaccine. Whole-study findings and limits: Females made up more of the donors, who were largely white British, and clonal diversity may have come out too low.

Assay used: immunoSEQ multiplex PCR; TCRdb lists only in-frame clones, some missing. The sample holds fewer than 180,000 clones, roughly 94% seen once. As concerns this clone: What it binds is not known.

The germline V gene has CDR1 MDHEN and CDR2 SYDVKM. V was pared by 5 bases and J by 4 bases, with 7 bases of the junction left unmatched. CDR3 length equals 15 residues. V is TRBV28 and J is TRBJ1-5; 8 bases match TRBD1. This clonotype was obtained from an adult in good health. Source: peripheral blood, taken on day 0 of AZD1222 vaccination. This chain's CDR3 is CASSLDRVPNQPQHF. In nucleotides, the CDR3 is TGTGCCAGCAGTCTGGACAGGGTTCCAAATCAGCCCCAGCATTTT. The full variable domain, with the rest looked up from reference TRBV28 and TRBJ1-5, is DVKVTQSSRYLVKRTGEKVFLECVQDMDHENMFWYRQDPGLGLRLIYFSYDVKMKEKGDIPEGYSVSREKKERFSLILESASTNQTSMYLCASSLDRVPNQPQHFGDGTRLSIL.